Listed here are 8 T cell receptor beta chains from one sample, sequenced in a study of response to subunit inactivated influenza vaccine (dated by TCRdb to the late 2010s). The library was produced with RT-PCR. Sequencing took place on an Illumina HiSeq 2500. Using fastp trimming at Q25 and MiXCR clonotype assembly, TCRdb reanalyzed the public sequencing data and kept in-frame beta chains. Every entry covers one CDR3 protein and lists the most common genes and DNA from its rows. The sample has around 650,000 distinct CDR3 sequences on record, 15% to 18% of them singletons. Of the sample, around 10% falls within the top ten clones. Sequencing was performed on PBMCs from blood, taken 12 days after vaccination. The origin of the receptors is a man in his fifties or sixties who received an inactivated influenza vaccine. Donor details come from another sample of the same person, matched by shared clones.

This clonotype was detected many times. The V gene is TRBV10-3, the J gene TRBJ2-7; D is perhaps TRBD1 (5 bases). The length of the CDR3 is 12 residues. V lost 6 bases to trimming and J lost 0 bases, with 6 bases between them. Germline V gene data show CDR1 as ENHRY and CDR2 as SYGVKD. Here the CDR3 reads CAIRRGSYEQYF. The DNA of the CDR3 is TGTGCCATCAGAAGGGGCTCCTACGAGCAGTACTTC.

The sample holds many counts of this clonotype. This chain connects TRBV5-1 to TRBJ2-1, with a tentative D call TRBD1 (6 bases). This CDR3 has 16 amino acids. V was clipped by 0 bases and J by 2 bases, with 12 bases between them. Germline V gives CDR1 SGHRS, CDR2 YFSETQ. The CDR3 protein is CASSLAVGATYNEQFF. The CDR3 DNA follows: TGCGCCAGCAGCTTGGCCGTGGGGGCCACCTACAATGAGCAGTTCTTC.

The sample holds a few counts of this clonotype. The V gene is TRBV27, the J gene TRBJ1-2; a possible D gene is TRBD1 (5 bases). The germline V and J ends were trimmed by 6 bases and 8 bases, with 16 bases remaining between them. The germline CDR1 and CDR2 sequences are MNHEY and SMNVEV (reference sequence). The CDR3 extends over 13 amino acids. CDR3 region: CASSPGLRGGYTF. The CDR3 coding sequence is TGTGCCAGCAGCCCGGGACTGCGTGGCGGCTACACCTTC.

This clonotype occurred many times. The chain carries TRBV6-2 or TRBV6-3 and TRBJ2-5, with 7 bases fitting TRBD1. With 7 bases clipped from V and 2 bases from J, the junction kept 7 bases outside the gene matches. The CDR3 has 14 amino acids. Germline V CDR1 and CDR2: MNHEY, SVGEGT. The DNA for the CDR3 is TGTGCCAGCACCCGGGACAGAATACAAGAGACCCAGTACTTC. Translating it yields CASTRDRIQETQYF.

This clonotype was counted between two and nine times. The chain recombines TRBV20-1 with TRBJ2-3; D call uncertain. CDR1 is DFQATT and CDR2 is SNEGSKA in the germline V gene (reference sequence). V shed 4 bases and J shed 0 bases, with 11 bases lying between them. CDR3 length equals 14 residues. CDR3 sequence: CSANRSPSTDTQYF. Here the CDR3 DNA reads TGCAGTGCTAACAGATCACCTAGCACAGATACGCAGTATTTT.

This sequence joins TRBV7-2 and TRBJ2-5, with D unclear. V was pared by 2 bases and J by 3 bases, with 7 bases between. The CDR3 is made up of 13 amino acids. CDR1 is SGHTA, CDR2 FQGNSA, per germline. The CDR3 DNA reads TGTACCAGCAGCTTAAACCCTAAAGAGACCCAGTACTTC. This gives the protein CTSSLNPKETQYF.

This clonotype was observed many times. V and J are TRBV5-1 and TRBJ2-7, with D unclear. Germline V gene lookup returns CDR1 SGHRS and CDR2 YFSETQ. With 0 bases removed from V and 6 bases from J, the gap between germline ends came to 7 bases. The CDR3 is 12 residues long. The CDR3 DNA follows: TGCGCCAGCAGCTTGGATGGAAGCGAGCAGTACTTC. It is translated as CASSLDGSEQYF.

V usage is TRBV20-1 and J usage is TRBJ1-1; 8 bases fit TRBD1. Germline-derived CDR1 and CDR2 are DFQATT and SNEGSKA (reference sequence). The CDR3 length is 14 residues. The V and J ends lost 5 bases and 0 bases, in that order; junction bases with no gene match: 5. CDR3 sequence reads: CSARPTGVNTEAFF. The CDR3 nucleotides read TGCAGTGCTCGCCCGACAGGGGTGAACACTGAAGCTTTCTTT.